One T cell receptor (beta chain) is described in this entry. TCRdb keeps only in-frame clones here, not all; method: immunoSEQ multiplex PCR. The sample carries 100,000 or so clones, 90% to 95% recorded once. This sample stems from a study of blood T cell repertoires in COVID-19. V lost 5 bases to trimming and J lost 5 bases; unmatched junction nucleotides: 8. Germline CDR1 LNHDA, CDR2 SQIVND (reference sequence). This CDR3 comprises 15 residues. The sequenced sample was peripheral blood. V gene TRBV19 combines with J gene TRBJ2-3; 9 nucleotides match TRBD1. This sequence originates from a human donor with active COVID-19. The donor label of this sample is uncertain. The CDR3 sequence is CASSSPGQGQDTQYF. CDR3 nucleotides: TGTGCCAGTAGTTCTCCGGGACAGGGCCAAGATACGCAGTATTTT.